This entry lists 18 T cell receptor beta chains sequenced from one sample in a study of cytomegalovirus exposure and HLA in healthy donors (dated by TCRdb to 2016 to 2017). The method behind the library was the immunoSEQ multiplex PCR assay. TCRdb limited this immuneACCESS table to in-frame rearrangements with V and J called. A share of clones is missing; checked studies link under half to unresolved V genes, and the rest is unexplained. Here the sample has roughly 250,000 clones; 90% occur a single time. Jointly, the top ten make up less than 0.4% of the sample. Sequencing was done on a sample of PBMCs. These receptors came from a woman younger than 30 in good health and CMV-seronegative.

This chain connects TRBV7-6 to TRBJ2-7; 9 positions agree with TRBD1. J was trimmed by 5 bases and V by 0 bases; bases with no gene match: 5. Germline V gives CDR1 SGHVS, CDR2 FNYEAQ. This CDR3 comprises 15 residues. The CDR3 nucleotides read TGTGCCAGCAGCTTAGCAGGACAGGGGTTCAACGAGCAGTACTTC. Encoded protein: CASSLAGQGFNEQYF.

The chain links TRBV2 to TRBJ2-7; 14 bases line up with TRBD2. The CDR3 is 17 amino acids. Trimming removed 2 bases from V and 4 bases from J; junction bases left unmatched: 7. Germline lookup yields CDR1 SNHLY and CDR2 FYNNEI. The CDR3 bases are TGTGCCAGCAGTGAATCGTTTGGACTAGCGGGGGGATACGAGCAGTACGTC. As protein: CASSESFGLAGGYEQYV.

The J gene is TRBJ1-1, the V gene TRBV28; D is perhaps TRBD1 (6 bases). CDR3 length: 16 amino acids. Per the germline V gene, CDR1 is MDHEN and CDR2 is SYDVKM. The ends were cut back, 3 bases at V and 2 bases at J, with 16 bases in the middle. The CDR3 DNA sequence: TGTGCCAGCAGTTTGGCGACAGGATCAATTAACACTGAAGCTTTCTTT. Protein product: CASSLATGSINTEAFF.

This chain links TRBV2 with TRBJ2-1, with D tentatively TRBD2 (5 bases). Trimming took off 7 bases at V and 0 bases at J, with 10 bases between the two ends. The CDR3 contains 14 residues. Looked up from germline, CDR1 is SNHLY and CDR2 is FYNNEI. The CDR3 region has the DNA TGTGCCAGCATGTCCGGGGACTCCTACAATGAGCAGTTCTTC. It is translated as CASMSGDSYNEQFF.

J is TRBJ1-5 and V is TRBV7-6, with 7 nucleotides matching TRBD1. The CDR3 extends over 15 amino acids. Germline loops: CDR1 SGHVS, CDR2 FNYEAQ. V lost 1 base, J lost 9 bases, and 9 bases stayed unmatched. The CDR3 sequence: CASSLDGQVYSPQHF. CDR3 nucleotides: TGTGCCAGCAGCTTAGACGGACAGGTCTATTCGCCCCAGCATTTT.

The J gene is TRBJ1-5, the V gene TRBV19; 7 bases line up with TRBD1. The CDR3 is made up of 16 amino acids. Germline lookup yields CDR1 LNHDA and CDR2 SQIVND (reference sequence). Unmatched junction bases numbered 10, after V lost 5 bases and J lost 3 bases. The CDR3 coding sequence is TGTGCCAGTAGTCCTCAAGGACAGGCTAACAATCAGCCCCAGCATTTT. Translating it yields CASSPQGQANNQPQHF.

V and J are TRBV15 and TRBJ1-5, with TRBD1 as a possible D gene (6 bases). The CDR3 length is 15 residues. The V end lost 3 bases, the J end lost 0 bases, and 9 bases lay between the germline ends. The germline gives CDR1 LNHNV, CDR2 YYDKDF (reference sequence). Here the CDR3 DNA reads TGTGCCACCAGCAGGTCAGGGGATAGCAATCAGCCCCAGCATTTT. Translation: CATSRSGDSNQPQHF.

Concerning this clone: The same CDR3 can be traced to other DNA sequences in this sample. The chain combines TRBV28 with TRBJ1-2, with TRBD1 matching over 7 bases. Trimming cost V 6 bases and J 2 bases; bases outside gene matches: 3. The CDR3 is 13 amino acids. CDR1 and CDR2 from the germline V gene are MDHEN and SYDVKM. The CDR3 DNA sequence: TGTGCCAGCAGCCCGACAGGGAACTATGGCTACACCTTC. It translates to CASSPTGNYGYTF.

V usage is TRBV4-1 and J usage is TRBJ1-1, with D maybe TRBD1 (6 bases). The germline V gene encodes CDR1 MGHRA and CDR2 YSYEKL. The CDR3 sequence is 16 residues long. Trimming shortened V by 1 base and J by 1 base, and 13 bases separated the two germline ends. As DNA, the CDR3 is TGCGCCAGCAGCCAAGTCAGGGGCAAGGAGAACACTGAAGCTTTCTTT. This sequence encodes CASSQVRGKENTEAFF.

This clone was seen a single time. The CDR3, as DNA: TGTGCCAGCAGCTATTGGGCCGAGCAGTACTTC. Translating it yields CASSYWAEQYF. The gene calls are TRBV28 and TRBJ2-7, with D hard to call. The CDR3 totals 11 residues. Germline CDR1 and CDR2: MDHEN and SYDVKM. The germline V and J ends were trimmed by 6 bases and 6 bases, with 9 bases remaining between them.

The V and J genes are TRBV6-1 and TRBJ2-7; 8 bases align to TRBD1. CDR1 and CDR2 from the germline V gene are MNHNS and SASEGT. The CDR3 totals 14 residues. With 2 bases clipped from V and 3 bases from J, the junction kept 3 bases outside the gene matches. CDR3 DNA sequence: TGTGCCAGCAGTGAAACGGGACAGGTCTACGAGCAGTACGTC. Its translation is CASSETGQVYEQYV.

About this clone itself: The identical CDR3 is also encoded by other nucleotide sequences in the sample. V usage is TRBV30 and J usage is TRBJ1-1; a weak D match, TRBD1 (6 bases). The CDR3 runs to 12 residues. Germline V gene sequence: CDR1 GTSNPN, CDR2 SVGIG (reference sequence). The ends were cut back, 5 bases at V and 0 bases at J, with 7 bases in the middle. This chain's CDR3 is CAWDRLNTEAFF. The CDR3 bases are TGTGCCTGGGACAGGTTGAACACTGAAGCTTTCTTT.

This clone appeared a single time. The chain has TRBV5-4 and TRBJ1-1; D is possibly TRBD1 (5 bases). Germline V gene sequence: CDR1 SGHNT, CDR2 YYREEE (reference sequence). CDR3 size: 16 residues. Trimming took off 1 base at V and 1 base at J, with 14 bases between the two ends. In DNA, the CDR3 is TGTGCCAGCAGCTTGAGTACGGGCAGGGCGAACACTGAAGCTTTCTTT. Encoded protein: CASSLSTGRANTEAFF.

The J gene is TRBJ2-3, the V gene TRBV5-6; 11 nucleotides agree with TRBD2. The germline V gene encodes CDR1 SGHDT and CDR2 YYEEEE. The CDR3 contains 17 residues. Losses at the gene ends were 6 bases for V and 4 bases for J; bases not matched to a gene: 13. The CDR3 DNA reads TGTGCCAGCACCGCCCAAGTAGCGGGGGGGAGCGCAGATACGCAGTATTTT. It codes for CASTAQVAGGSADTQYF.

The rearrangement links TRBV5-1 to TRBJ2-1; 8 bases map to TRBD1. Per the germline V gene, CDR1 is SGHRS and CDR2 is YFSETQ. V was pared by 5 bases and J by 6 bases, with 7 bases of the junction left unmatched. This CDR3 has 14 residues. CDR3 region: CASSRWTGSNEQFF. The CDR3 nucleotides are TGCGCCAGCAGTCGCTGGACAGGGAGCAATGAGCAGTTCTTC.

The rearrangement links TRBV4-3 to TRBJ2-7; tentative D call: TRBD1 (5 bases). The germline CDR1 and CDR2 sequences are LGHNA and YSLEER. The CDR3 sequence is 15 residues long. The V end lost 1 base, the J end lost 1 base, and 11 bases lay between the germline ends. DNA of the CDR3: TGCGCCAGCAGCCAAGTCCCAGGGTATTCCTACGAGCAGTACTTC. It encodes CASSQVPGYSYEQYF.

V is TRBV2 and J is TRBJ2-7; the match to TRBD2 covers 7 bases. This CDR3 has 13 amino acids. The V gene's germline CDR1 is SNHLY and CDR2 FYNNEI. V dropped 8 bases and J dropped 3; count of bases not matched to a gene: 7. In DNA, the CDR3 is TGTGCCAGCGAGGGGAGGGGCGACTACGAGCAGTACGTC. Translation: CASEGRGDYEQYV.

The chain recombines TRBV7-3 with TRBJ1-6; perhaps TRBD1 as D (6 bases). With 5 bases removed from V and 7 bases from J, the gap between germline ends came to 9 bases. This CDR3 has 13 amino acids. Germline V gene data show CDR1 as SGHTA and CDR2 as FQGTGA. The CDR3 DNA reads as TGTGCCAGCAGCAAACAGGGAAATTCACCCCTCCACTTT. Translated, it gives CASSKQGNSPLHF.